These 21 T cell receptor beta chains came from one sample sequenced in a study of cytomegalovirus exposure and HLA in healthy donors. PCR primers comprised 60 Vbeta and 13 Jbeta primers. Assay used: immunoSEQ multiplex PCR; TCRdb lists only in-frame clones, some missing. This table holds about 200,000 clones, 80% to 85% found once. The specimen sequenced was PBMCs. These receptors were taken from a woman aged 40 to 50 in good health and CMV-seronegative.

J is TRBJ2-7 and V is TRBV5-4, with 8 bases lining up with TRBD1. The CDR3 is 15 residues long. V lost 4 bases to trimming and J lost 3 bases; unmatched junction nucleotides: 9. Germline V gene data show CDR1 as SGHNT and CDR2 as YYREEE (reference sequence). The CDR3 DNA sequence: TGTGCCAGCAGCACGAGGACAGGGCCACACTACGAGCAGTACTTC. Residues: CASSTRTGPHYEQYF. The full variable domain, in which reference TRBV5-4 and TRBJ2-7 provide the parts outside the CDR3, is ETGVTQSPTHLIKTRGQQVTLRCSSQSGHNTVSWYQQALGQGPQFIFQYYREEENGRGNFPPRFSGLQFPNYSSELNVNALELDDSALYLCASSTRTGPHYEQYFGPGTRLTVT.

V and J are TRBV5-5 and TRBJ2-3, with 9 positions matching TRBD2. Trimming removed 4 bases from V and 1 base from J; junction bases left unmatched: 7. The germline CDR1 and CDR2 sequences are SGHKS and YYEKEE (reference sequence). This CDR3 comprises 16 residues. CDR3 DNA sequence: TGTGCCAGCAGCGTACTCTGGACTAGCGGCACAGATACGCAGTATTTT. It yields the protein CASSVLWTSGTDTQYF.

The CDR3: CASSPTLTQSSYEQYF. CDR3 coding DNA: TGTGCCAGCAGCCCTACGCTCACACAGAGCTCCTACGAGCAGTACTTC. The V gene is TRBV9, the J gene TRBJ2-7; unclear D gene. CDR1 is SGDLS, CDR2 YYNGEE, per germline. V lost 4 bases, J lost 0 bases, and 17 bases lay in between. The CDR3 extends over 16 amino acids.

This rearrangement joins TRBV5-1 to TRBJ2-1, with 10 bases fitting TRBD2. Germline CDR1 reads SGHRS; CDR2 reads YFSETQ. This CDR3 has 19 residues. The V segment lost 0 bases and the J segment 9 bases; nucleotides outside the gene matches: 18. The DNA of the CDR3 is TGCGCCAGCAGCTTGGCCGGGCTAGCGGGGGTCCGAGTGCTCGCTGAGCAGTTCTTC. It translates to CASSLAGLAGVRVLAEQFF. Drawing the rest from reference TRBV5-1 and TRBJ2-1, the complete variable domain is KAGVTQTPRYLIKTRGQQVTLSCSPISGHRSVSWYQQTPGQGLQFLFEYFSETQRNKGNFPGRFSGRQFSNSRSEMNVSTLELGDSALYLCASSLAGLAGVRVLAEQFFGPGTRLTVL.

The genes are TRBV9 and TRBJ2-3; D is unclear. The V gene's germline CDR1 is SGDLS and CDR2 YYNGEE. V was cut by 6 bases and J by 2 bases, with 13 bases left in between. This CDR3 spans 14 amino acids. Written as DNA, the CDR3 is TGTGCCAGCAATGAGGTCGCGGACACAGATACGCAGTATTTT. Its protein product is CASNEVADTDTQYF.

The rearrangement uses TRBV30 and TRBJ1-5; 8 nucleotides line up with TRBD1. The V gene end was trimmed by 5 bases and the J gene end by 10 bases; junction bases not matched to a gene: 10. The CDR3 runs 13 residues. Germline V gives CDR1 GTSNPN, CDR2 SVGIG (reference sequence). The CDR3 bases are TGTGCCTGGTCCGGGACAGGAATGATTCCCCAGCATTTT. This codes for CAWSGTGMIPQHF.

CDR3: CASSTRGSGNTIYF. The CDR3, as DNA: TGTGCCAGCAGTACCAGGGGCTCTGGAAACACCATATATTTT. This chain connects TRBV6-1 to TRBJ1-3, with D maybe TRBD1 (6 bases). CDR1 MNHNS and CDR2 SASEGT come from the germline V gene. This CDR3 spans 14 amino acids. V lost 5 bases and J 0 bases, leaving 8 bases between the germline ends.

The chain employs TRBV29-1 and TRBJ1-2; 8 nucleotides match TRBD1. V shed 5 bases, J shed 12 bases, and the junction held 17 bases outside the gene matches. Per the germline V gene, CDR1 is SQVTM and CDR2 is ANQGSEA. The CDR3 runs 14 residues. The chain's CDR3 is CSVRRTGRGGTDTF. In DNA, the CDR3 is TGCAGCGTTAGGAGGACAGGGCGGGGAGGAACGGACACCTTC.

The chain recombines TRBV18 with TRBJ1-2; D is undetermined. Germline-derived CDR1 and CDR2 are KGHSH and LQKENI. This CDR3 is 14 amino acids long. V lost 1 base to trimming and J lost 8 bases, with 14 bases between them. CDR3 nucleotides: TGTGCCAGCTCACCACTTGGGGAGGCCCCGGGCTACACCTTC. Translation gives CASSPLGEAPGYTF.

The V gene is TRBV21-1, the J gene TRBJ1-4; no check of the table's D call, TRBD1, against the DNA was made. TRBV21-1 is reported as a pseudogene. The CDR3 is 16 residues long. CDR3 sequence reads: CASMKGGDGTNEKLFF. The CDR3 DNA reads TGTGCCAGCATGAAAGGGGGTGATGGAACTAATGAAAAACTGTTTTTT.

CDR3 nucleotide sequence: TGTGCCAGCAGCTTAGGTGGGACTAGCGGAGGTTACGAGCAGTACTTC. Translated: CASSLGGTSGGYEQYF. This chain uses TRBV7-2 with TRBJ2-7; the match to TRBD2 covers 11 bases. The CDR3 has 16 residues. J lost 4 bases, V lost 1 base, and 6 bases had no gene match. Germline CDR1 and CDR2: SGHTA and FQGNSA.

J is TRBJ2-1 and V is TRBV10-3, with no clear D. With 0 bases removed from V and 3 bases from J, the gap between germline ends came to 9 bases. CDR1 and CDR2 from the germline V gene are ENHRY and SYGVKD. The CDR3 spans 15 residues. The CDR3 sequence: CAISESGLVYNEQFF. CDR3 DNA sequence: TGTGCCATCAGTGAGTCCGGTCTAGTCTACAATGAGCAGTTCTTC.

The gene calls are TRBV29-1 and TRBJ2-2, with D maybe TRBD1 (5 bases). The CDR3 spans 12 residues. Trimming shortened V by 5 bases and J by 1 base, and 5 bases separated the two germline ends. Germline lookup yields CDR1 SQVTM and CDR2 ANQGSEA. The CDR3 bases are TGCAGCGTTCAGGGGAACACCGGGGAGCTGTTTTTT. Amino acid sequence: CSVQGNTGELFF.

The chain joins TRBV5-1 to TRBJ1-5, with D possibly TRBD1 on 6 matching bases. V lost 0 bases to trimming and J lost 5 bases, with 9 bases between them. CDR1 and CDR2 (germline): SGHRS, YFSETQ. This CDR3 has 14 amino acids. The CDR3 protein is CASSLGTDHQPQHF. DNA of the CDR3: TGCGCCAGCAGCTTGGGGACAGACCATCAGCCCCAGCATTTT. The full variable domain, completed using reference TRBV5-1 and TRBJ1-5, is KAGVTQTPRYLIKTRGQQVTLSCSPISGHRSVSWYQQTPGQGLQFLFEYFSETQRNKGNFPGRFSGRQFSNSRSEMNVSTLELGDSALYLCASSLGTDHQPQHFGDGTRLSIL.

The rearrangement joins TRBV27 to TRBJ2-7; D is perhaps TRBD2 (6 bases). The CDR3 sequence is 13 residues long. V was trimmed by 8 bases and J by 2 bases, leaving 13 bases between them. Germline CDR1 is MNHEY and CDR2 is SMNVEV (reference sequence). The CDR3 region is CASATGVPYEQYF. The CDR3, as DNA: TGTGCCAGCGCAACGGGAGTTCCCTACGAGCAGTACTTC.

CDR3 amino acids: CASSQTAAGPYYEQYF. For the CDR3, the DNA is TGCGCCAGCAGCCAGACGGCGGCGGGGCCGTACTACGAGCAGTACTTC. The genes are TRBV4-1 and TRBJ2-7; tentatively, D is TRBD2 (6 bases). The CDR3 sequence is 16 residues long. CDR1 is MGHRA, CDR2 YSYEKL, per germline. V gave up 3 bases and J gave up 3 bases, with 18 bases separating them.

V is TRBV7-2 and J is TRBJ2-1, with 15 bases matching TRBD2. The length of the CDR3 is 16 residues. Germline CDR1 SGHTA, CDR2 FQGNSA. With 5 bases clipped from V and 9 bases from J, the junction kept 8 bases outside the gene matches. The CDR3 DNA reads TGTGCCAGCAGCCGGGGACTAGCGGGAGGTGAGGGTGAGCAGTTCTTC. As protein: CASSRGLAGGEGEQFF. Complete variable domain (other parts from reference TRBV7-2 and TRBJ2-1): GAGVSQSPSNKVTEKGKDVELRCDPISGHTALYWYRQSLGQGLEFLIYFQGNSAPDKSGLPSDRFSAERTGGSVSTLTIQRTQQEDSAVYLCASSRGLAGGEGEQFFGPGTRLTVL.

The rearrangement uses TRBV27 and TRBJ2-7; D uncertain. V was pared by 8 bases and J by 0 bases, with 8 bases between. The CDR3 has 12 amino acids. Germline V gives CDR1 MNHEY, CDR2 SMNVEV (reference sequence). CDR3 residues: CASHSSSYEQYF. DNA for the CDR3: TGTGCCAGCCATAGCAGCTCCTACGAGCAGTACTTC.

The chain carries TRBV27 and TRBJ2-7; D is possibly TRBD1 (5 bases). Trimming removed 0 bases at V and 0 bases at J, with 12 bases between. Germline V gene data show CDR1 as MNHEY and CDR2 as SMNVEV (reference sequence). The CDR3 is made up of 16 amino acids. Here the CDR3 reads CASSLSVQAHSYEQYF. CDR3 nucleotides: TGTGCCAGCAGTTTATCGGTACAGGCCCACTCCTACGAGCAGTACTTC.

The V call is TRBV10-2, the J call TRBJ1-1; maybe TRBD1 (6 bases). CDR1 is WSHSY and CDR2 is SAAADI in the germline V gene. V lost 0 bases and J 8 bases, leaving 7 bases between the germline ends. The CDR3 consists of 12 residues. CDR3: CASSESTGEAFF. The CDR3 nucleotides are TGCGCCAGCAGTGAGTCGACAGGAGAAGCTTTCTTT.

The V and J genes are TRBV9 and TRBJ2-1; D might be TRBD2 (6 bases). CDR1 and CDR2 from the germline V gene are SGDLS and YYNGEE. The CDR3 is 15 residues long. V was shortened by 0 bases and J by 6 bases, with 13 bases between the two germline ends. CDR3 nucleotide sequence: TGTGCCAGCAGCGTAGTCGGGAGAGAGGGCAATGAGCAGTTCTTC. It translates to CASSVVGREGNEQFF. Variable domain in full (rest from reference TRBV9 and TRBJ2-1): DSGVTQTPKHLITATGQRVTLRCSPRSGDLSVYWYQQSLDQGLQFLIQYYNGEERAKGNILERFSAQQFPDLHSELNLSSLELGDSALYFCASSVVGREGNEQFFGPGTRLTVL.